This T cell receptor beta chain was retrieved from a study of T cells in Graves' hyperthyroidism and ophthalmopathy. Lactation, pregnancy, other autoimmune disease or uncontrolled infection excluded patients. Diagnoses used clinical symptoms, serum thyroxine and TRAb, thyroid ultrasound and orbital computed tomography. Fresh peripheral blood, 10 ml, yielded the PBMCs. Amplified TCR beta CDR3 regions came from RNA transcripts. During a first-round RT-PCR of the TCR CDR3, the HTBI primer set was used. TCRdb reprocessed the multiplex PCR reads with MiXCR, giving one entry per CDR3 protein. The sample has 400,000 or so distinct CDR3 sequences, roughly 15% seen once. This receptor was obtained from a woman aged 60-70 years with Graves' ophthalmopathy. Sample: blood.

As DNA, the CDR3 is TGTGCCAGTAGGGCTAGCGGGAGATCGAACACCGGGGAGCTGTTTTTT. Its translation: CASRASGRSNTGELFF. The rearrangement uses TRBV19 and TRBJ2-2, with 10 bases matching TRBD2. Germline assignment: CDR1 LNHDA and CDR2 SQIVND (reference sequence). The ends lost 6 bases at V and 0 bases at J; junction bases unmatched: 4. This CDR3 has 16 residues.